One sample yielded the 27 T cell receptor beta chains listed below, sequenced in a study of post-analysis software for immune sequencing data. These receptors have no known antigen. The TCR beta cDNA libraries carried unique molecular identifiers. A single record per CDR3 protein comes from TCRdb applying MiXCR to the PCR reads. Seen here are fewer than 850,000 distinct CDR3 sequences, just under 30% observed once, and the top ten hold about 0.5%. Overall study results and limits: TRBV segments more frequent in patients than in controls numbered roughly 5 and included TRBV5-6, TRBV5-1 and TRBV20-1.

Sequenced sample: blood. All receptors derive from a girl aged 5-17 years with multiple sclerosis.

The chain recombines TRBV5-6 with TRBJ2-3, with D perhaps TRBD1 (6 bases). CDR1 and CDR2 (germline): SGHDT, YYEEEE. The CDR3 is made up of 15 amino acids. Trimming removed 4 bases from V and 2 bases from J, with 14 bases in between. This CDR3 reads CASSAPRTVTDTQYF. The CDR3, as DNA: TGTGCCAGCAGCGCCCCCAGGACAGTCACAGATACGCAGTATTTT.

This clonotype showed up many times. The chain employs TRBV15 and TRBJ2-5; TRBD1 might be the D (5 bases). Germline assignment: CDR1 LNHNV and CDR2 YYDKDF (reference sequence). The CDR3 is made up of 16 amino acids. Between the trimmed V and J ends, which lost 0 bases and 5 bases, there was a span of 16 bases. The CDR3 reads CATSRDGPRGGETQYF. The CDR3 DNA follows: TGTGCCACCAGCAGAGATGGGCCAAGGGGTGGTGAGACCCAGTACTTC.

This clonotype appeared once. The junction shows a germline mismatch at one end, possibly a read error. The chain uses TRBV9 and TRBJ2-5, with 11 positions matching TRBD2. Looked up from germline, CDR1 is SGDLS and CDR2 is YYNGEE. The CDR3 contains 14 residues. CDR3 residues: CASSASGGMETLYF. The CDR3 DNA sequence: TGTGCCAGCAGCGCTAGCGGGGGGATGGAGACCCTGTACTTC.

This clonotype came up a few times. The CDR3 reads CSVEKTGAETQYF. The CDR3 DNA reads as TGCAGCGTTGAGAAGACAGGCGCAGAGACCCAGTACTTC. The chain employs TRBV29-1 and TRBJ2-5; the D gene is possibly TRBD1 (6 bases). CDR1 SQVTM and CDR2 ANQGSEA come from the germline V gene. V was clipped by 3 bases and J by 4 bases, with 12 bases between them. The CDR3 extends over 13 amino acids.

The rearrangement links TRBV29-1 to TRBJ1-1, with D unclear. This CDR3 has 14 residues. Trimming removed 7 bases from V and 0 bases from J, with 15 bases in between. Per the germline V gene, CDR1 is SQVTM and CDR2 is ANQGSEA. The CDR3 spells CSAVGPRLNTEAFF. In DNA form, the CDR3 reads TGCAGCGCCGTGGGTCCTAGGTTGAACACTGAAGCTTTCTTT.

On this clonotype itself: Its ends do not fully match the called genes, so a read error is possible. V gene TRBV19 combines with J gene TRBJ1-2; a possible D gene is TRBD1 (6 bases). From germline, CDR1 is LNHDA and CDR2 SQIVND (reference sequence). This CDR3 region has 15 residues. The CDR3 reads CACSIADSSGYGYTF. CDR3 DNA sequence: TGTGCCTGTAGTATCGCGGACAGCTCGGGCTATGGCTACACCTTC.

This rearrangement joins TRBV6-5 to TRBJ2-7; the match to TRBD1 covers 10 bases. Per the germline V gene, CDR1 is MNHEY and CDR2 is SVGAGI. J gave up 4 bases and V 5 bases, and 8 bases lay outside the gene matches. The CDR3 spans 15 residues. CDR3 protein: CASSRWTGGRYEQYF. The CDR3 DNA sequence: TGTGCCAGCAGTCGCTGGACAGGGGGTCGGTACGAGCAGTACTTC.

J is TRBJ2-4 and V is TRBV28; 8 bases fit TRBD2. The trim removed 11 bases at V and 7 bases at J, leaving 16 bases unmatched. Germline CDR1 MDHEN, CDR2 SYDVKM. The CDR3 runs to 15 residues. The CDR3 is CAGYRTSSQVNIQYF. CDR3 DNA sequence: TGTGCCGGTTATAGGACTAGCTCCCAGGTGAACATTCAGTACTTC.

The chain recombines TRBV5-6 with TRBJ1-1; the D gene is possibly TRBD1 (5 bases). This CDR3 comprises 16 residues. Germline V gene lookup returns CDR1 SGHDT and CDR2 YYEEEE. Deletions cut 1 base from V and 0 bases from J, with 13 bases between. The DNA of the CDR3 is TGTGCCAGCAGCTTGTGGGGGGATCTTATGAACACTGAAGCTTTCTTT. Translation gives CASSLWGDLMNTEAFF.

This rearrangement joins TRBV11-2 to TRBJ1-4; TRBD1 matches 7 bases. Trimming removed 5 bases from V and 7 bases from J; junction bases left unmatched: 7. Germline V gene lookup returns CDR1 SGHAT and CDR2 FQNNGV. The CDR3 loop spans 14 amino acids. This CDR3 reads CASSPGQLGEKLFF. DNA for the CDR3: TGTGCCAGCAGCCCGGGACAGCTAGGTGAAAAACTGTTTTTT.

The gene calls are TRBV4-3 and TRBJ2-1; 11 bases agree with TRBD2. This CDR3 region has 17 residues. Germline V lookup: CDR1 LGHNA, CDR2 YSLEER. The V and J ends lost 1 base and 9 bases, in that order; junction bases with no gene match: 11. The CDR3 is CASSQVGLAGGTGEQFF. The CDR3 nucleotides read TGCGCCAGCAGCCAAGTTGGGCTAGCGGGAGGCACGGGTGAGCAGTTCTTC.

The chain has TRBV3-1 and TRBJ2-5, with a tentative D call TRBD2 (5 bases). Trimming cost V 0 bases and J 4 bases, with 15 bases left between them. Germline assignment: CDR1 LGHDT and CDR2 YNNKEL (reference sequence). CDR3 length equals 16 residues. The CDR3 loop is CASSQELRELPETQYF. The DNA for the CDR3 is TGTGCCAGCAGCCAAGAGTTGAGGGAGCTTCCAGAGACCCAGTACTTC.

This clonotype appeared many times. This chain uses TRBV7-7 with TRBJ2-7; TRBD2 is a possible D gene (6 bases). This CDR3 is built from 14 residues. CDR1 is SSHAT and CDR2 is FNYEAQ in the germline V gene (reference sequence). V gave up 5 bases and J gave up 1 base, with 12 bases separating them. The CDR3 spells CASSPGGVSYEQYF. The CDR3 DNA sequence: TGTGCCAGCAGCCCCGGGGGTGTTTCCTACGAGCAGTACTTC.

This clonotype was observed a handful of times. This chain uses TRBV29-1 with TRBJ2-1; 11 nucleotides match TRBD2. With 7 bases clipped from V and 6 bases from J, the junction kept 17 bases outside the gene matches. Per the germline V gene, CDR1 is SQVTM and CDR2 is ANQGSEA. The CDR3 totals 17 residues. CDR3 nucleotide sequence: TGCAGCGCACAGTTGACTAGCGGGGTTCTAGAGGGCAATGAGCAGTTCTTC. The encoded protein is CSAQLTSGVLEGNEQFF.

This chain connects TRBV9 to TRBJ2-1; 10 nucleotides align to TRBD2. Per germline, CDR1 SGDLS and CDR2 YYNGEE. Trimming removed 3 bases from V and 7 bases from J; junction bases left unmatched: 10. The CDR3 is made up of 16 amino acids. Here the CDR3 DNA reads TGTGCCAGCAGCGCCACCGGGACTAGCGAAACGAATGAGCAGTTCTTC. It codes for CASSATGTSETNEQFF.

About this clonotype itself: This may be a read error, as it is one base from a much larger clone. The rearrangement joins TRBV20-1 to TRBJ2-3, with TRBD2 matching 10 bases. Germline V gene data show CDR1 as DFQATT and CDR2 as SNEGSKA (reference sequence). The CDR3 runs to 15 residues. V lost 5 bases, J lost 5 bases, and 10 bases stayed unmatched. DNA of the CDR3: TGCAGTGCTGATGGGACTAGCGAGAGGCAAGATACGCAGTATTTT. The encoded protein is CSADGTSERQDTQYF.

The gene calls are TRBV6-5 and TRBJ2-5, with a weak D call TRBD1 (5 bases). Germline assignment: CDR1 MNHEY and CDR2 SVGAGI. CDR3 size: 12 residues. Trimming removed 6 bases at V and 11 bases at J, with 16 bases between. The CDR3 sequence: CASSPTRGEQYF. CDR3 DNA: TGTGCCAGCAGCCCCACAAGGGGTGAGCAGTACTTC.

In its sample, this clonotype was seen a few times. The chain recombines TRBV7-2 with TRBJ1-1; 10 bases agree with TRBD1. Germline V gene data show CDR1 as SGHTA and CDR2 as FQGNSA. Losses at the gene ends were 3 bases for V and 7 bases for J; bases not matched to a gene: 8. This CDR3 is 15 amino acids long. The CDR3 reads CTSSFQGTGAREAFF. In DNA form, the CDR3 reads TGTACCAGCAGCTTCCAAGGGACAGGGGCGCGTGAAGCTTTCTTT.

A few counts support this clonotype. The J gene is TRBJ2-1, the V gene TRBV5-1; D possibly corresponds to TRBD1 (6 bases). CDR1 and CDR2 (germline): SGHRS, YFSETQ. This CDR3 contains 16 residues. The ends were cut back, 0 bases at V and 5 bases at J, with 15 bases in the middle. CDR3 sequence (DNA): TGCGCCAGCAGCTTGGGTGACAGGCAAGTAGACAATGAGCAGTTCTTC. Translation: CASSLGDRQVDNEQFF.

The CDR3 region has the DNA TGCGCCAGCAGCCTCCGGCCGGGAGCTGAAGCTTTCTTT. Its protein product is CASSLRPGAEAFF. The rearrangement links TRBV5-1 to TRBJ1-1; D remains unclear. This CDR3 has 13 amino acids. Germline CDR1 is SGHRS and CDR2 is YFSETQ. The ends were cut back, 4 bases at V and 6 bases at J, with 13 bases in the middle. The variable domain in full, completed from reference TRBV5-1 and TRBJ1-1, reads KAGVTQTPRYLIKTRGQQVTLSCSPISGHRSVSWYQQTPGQGLQFLFEYFSETQRNKGNFPGRFSGRQFSNSRSEMNVSTLELGDSALYLCASSLRPGAEAFFGQGTRLTVV.

In DNA, the CDR3 is TGCAGTGCTACACCCCCAGCGGGGGGGATGGAGACCCAGTACTTC. Translating gives CSATPPAGGMETQYF. J is TRBJ2-5 and V is TRBV20-1; 10 bases agree with TRBD2. The germline V gene has CDR1 DFQATT and CDR2 SNEGSKA (reference sequence). The CDR3 is made up of 15 amino acids. The V segment lost 4 bases and the J segment 5 bases; nucleotides outside the gene matches: 10.

The CDR3 loop is CSARNLGGADNEQFF. The DNA of the CDR3 is TGCAGTGCTAGGAATTTGGGGGGCGCAGACAATGAGCAGTTCTTC. The chain has TRBV20-1 and TRBJ2-1, with D perhaps being TRBD1 or TRBD2 (6 bases each). Germline assignment: CDR1 DFQATT and CDR2 SNEGSKA (reference sequence). The CDR3 is made up of 15 amino acids. The V and J ends lost 3 bases and 5 bases respectively, with 17 bases between them.

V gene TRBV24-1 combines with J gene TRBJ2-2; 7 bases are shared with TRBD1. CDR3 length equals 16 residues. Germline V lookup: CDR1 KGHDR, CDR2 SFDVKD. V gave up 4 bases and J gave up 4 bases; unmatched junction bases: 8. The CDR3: CATSDTRTGTTGELFF. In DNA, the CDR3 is TGTGCCACCAGTGACACTAGGACAGGCACCACCGGGGAGCTGTTTTTT.

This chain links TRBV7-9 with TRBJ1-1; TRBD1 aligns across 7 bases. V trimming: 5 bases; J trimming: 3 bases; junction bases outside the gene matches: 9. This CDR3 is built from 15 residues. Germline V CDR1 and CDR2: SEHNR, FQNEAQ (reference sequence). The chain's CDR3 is CASSRTGAIDTEAFF. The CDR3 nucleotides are TGTGCCAGCAGCAGAACAGGGGCGATAGACACTGAAGCTTTCTTT.

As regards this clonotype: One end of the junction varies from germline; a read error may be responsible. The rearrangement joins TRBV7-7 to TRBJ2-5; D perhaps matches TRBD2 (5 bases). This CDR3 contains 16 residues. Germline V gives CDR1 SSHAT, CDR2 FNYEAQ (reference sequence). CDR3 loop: CASSLALGNTQETQYF. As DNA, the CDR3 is TGTGCTAGCAGCTTAGCGCTGGGGAACACACAAGAGACCCAGTACTTC.

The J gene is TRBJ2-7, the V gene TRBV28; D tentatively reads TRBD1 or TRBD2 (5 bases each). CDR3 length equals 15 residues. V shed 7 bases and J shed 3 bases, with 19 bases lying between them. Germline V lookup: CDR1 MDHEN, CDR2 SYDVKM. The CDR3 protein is CASTNEGPPIYEQYF. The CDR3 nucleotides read TGTGCCAGCACCAACGAGGGGCCGCCGATCTACGAGCAGTACTTC.

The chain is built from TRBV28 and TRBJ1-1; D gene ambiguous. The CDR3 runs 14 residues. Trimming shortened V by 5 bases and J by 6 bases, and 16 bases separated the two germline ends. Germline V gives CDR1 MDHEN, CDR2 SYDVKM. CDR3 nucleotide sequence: TGTGCCAGCAGTAGTACCACGGTAGGTCCTGAAGCTTTCTTT. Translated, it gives CASSSTTVGPEAFF.